This is a list of T cell receptor beta chains from one sample in a study of blood T cell repertoires in COVID-19. TCRdb keeps only in-frame clones here, not all; method: immunoSEQ multiplex PCR. The sample carries 150,000 to 200,000 clones, approximately 79% recorded once. What was sequenced was peripheral blood. Receptor source: a man aged 50-59 years who had recovered from COVID-19. The CDR3 runs from the conserved cysteine through the conserved F or W. D genes are given only for firm matches. Clone sizes are given selectively: once, few, many, or a class where the clone is expanded.

v_gene	d_gene	abundance	j_gene	CDR3aa	CDR3nt
TRBV3-1/TRBV3-2	-	-	TRBJ2-1	CASSQGRGAKWFF	TGTGCCAGCAGCCAAGGCCGGGGGGCAAAATGGTTCTTC
TRBV9	TRBD2	-	TRBJ2-5	CASRVARWEGPETQYF	TGTGCCAGCAGAGTCGCGAGGTGGGAGGGCCCTGAGACCCAGTACTTC
TRBV29-1	TRBD2	-	TRBJ2-7	CSVGGGWKNYEQYF	TGCAGCGTGGGGGGGGGATGGAAAAATTACGAGCAGTACTTC
TRBV25-1	TRBD2	-	TRBJ2-1	CASSESGGLEADEQFF	TGTGCCAGCAGTGAATCGGGGGGACTAGAAGCCGATGAGCAGTTCTTC
TRBV7-2	-	-	TRBJ1-2	CASSLGEARGYTF	TGTGCCAGCAGCTTAGGGGAGGCGAGAGGCTACACCTTC
TRBV24-1	TRBD1	-	TRBJ2-7	CATSDLTGDGKDDEQYF	TGTGCCACCAGTGATCTAACAGGGGATGGGAAAGATGACGAGCAGTACTTC
TRBV28	TRBD2	once	TRBJ2-7	CASQSSGDSYEQYF	TGTGCCAGCCAATCTAGCGGTGACTCCTACGAGCAGTACTTC
TRBV5-1	TRBD2	-	TRBJ2-5	CASSLAGRRETQYF	TGCGCCAGCAGCTTGGCCGGGAGGAGGGAGACCCAGTACTTC
TRBV28	TRBD1	-	TRBJ2-3	CASRTTGPTQYF	TGTGCCAGCAGAACGACAGGGCCTACGCAGTATTTT
TRBV11-2	TRBD2	-	TRBJ2-3	CASRLPPSGGRVGTDTQYF	TGTGCCAGCAGGTTACCGCCTTCAGGCGGGAGAGTCGGCACAGATACGCAGTATTTT
TRBV5-1	-	-	TRBJ2-3	CASSLGLSSTDTQYF	TGCGCCAGCAGCTTGGGACTTTCTAGCACAGATACGCAGTATTTT
TRBV15	TRBD1	once	TRBJ1-6	CATSARTGYYNSPLHF	TGTGCCACCAGCGCCCGGACAGGGTACTATAATTCACCCCTCCACTTT
TRBV30	-	-	TRBJ2-7	CAWSVLVHYEQYF	TGTGCCTGGAGTGTACTGGTGCACTACGAGCAGTACTTC
TRBV3-1/TRBV3-2	-	-	TRBJ1-5	CASSQTGQSQPQHF	TGTGCCAGCAGCCAAACAGGTCAGTCTCAGCCCCAGCATTTT
TRBV19	TRBD1	-	TRBJ2-7	CASSSGRGQDYSYEQYF	TGTGCCAGTAGTTCGGGCAGGGGACAGGACTACTCCTACGAGCAGTACTTC
TRBV18	TRBD1	-	TRBJ2-7	CASSRIGTGEYEQYF	TGTGCCAGCTCACGAATCGGGACAGGGGAATACGAGCAGTACTTC
TRBV6-2/TRBV6-3	TRBD2	-	TRBJ2-7	CASSYEAGHHSYEQYF	TGTGCCAGCAGTTATGAAGCGGGGCACCACTCCTACGAGCAGTACTTC
TRBV30	-	-	TRBJ2-1	CALDLGLLGEQFF	TGTGCCCTAGACCTAGGCCTTCTCGGTGAGCAGTTCTTC
TRBV28	-	few	TRBJ2-7	CASQATRYEQYF	TGTGCCAGCCAAGCTACTCGCTACGAGCAGTACTTC
TRBV29-1	TRBD1	-	TRBJ2-5	CSVELRTGGGETQYF	TGCAGCGTTGAGTTGAGGACAGGGGGCGGGGAGACCCAGTACTTC
TRBV19	-	-	TRBJ1-1	CASSGRGHVNTEAFF	TGTGCCAGTAGCGGGAGGGGACACGTGAACACTGAAGCTTTCTTT
TRBV7-9	TRBD2	-	TRBJ2-3	CASIEAGVTDTQYF	TGTGCCAGCATCGAAGCGGGAGTGACAGATACGCAGTATTTT
TRBV5-6	TRBD1	-	TRBJ2-5	CASSPGTGVETQYF	TGTGCCAGCAGCCCGGGGACAGGGGTGGAGACCCAGTACTTC
TRBV29-1	TRBD1	-	TRBJ2-1	CSIPGQGVNEQFF	TGCAGCATACCGGGACAGGGTGTAAATGAGCAGTTCTTC
TRBV2	-	-	TRBJ2-1	CASTKVTGLGEQFF	TGTGCCAGCACCAAGGTTACAGGGCTGGGTGAGCAGTTCTTC
TRBV5-1	TRBD2	-	TRBJ2-3	CASSLVRGGTDTQYF	TGCGCCAGCAGCTTGGTGCGGGGGGGCACAGATACGCAGTATTTT
TRBV12-3/TRBV12-4	TRBD1	once	TRBJ2-7	CASSRQGYEQYF	TGTGCCAGCAGCCGACAGGGGTACGAGCAGTACTTC
TRBV6-5	TRBD1	-	TRBJ2-7	CATAGTGLEQYF	TGTGCCACCGCCGGGACAGGGCTGGAGCAGTACTTC
TRBV6-5	-	-	TRBJ1-5	CASSPGKDQPQHF	TGTGCCAGCAGTCCAGGTAAAGATCAGCCCCAGCATTTT
TRBV18	TRBD1	-	TRBJ2-7	CASSPISGGFDEQYF	TGTGCCAGCTCACCAATTTCAGGGGGCTTCGACGAGCAGTACTTC
TRBV4-1	-	-	TRBJ2-5	CASSPATEIQETQYF	TGCGCCAGCAGCCCGGCGACAGAGATCCAAGAGACCCAGTACTTC
TRBV11-2	TRBD1	few	TRBJ1-2	CASSLGSPGQGSAGYTF	TGTGCCAGCAGCTTAGGCTCGCCGGGACAGGGGTCTGCTGGCTACACCTTC